A single T cell receptor beta chain is shown here with its context. This record comes from a study of sequential checkpoint blockade in melanoma. About the research overall: Arm A got nivolumab then ipilimumab; arm B the reverse, 1:1. Both treatment sequences were followed by maintenance nivolumab.

V shed 1 base and J shed 2 bases, with 9 bases lying between them. This CDR3 has 15 amino acids. CDR1 is MDHEN and CDR2 is SYDVKM in the germline V gene. Treatment defined: randomized to nivolumab then ipilimumab (arm A) or the reverse (arm B). DNA-damaging chemotherapy had not been given to any patient beforehand. Live CD3+CD8+ CD19− CD56− cells were sorted from PBMCs. TCRdb keeps only in-frame clones here, not all; method: immunoSEQ multiplex PCR. The data hold 9,000 to 13,000 clones, with approximately 67% observed a single time. The source is a human donor with melanoma. This rearrangement joins TRBV28 to TRBJ2-1, with D maybe TRBD2 (5 bases). The specimen comprised CD8+ T cells sorted from blood (inferred from file names), sampled from a patient given nivolumab and ipilimumab in sequence. Here the CDR3 reads CASSLYGDTYNEQFF. The CDR3 nucleotides read TGTGCCAGCAGTTTATACGGGGATACCTACAATGAGCAGTTCTTC.